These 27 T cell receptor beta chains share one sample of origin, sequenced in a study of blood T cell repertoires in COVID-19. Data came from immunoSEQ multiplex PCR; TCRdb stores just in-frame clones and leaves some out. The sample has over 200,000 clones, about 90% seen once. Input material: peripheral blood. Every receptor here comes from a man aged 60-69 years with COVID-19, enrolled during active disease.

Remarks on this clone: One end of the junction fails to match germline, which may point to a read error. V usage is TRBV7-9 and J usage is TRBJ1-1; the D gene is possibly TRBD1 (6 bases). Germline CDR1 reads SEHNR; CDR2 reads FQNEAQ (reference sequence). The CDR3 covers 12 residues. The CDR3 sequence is CASSLLGVDSRF. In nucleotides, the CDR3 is TGTGCCAGCAGCTTACTTGGGGTGGACAGTCGCTTT.

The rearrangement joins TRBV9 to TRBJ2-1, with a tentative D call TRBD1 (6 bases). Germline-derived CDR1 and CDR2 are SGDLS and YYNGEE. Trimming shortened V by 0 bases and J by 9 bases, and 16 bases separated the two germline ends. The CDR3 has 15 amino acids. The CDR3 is CASSVVSGDMSEQFF. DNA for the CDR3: TGTGCCAGCAGCGTAGTGTCAGGGGATATGAGTGAGCAGTTCTTC.

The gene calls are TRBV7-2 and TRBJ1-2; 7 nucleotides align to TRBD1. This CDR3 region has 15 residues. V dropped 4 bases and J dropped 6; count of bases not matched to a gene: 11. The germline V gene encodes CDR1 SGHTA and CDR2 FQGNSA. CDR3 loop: CASSSLSTGRNGYTF. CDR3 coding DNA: TGTGCCAGCAGCTCCCTATCGACAGGGCGCAATGGCTACACCTTC.

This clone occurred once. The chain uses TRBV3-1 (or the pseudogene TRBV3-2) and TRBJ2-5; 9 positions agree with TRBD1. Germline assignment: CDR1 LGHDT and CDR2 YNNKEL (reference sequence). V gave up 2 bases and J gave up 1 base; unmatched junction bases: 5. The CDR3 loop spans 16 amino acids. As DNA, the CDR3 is TGTGCCAGCAGCCAACCCCTGACAGGGGGCCAAGAGACCCAGTACTTC. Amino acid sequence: CASSQPLTGGQETQYF.

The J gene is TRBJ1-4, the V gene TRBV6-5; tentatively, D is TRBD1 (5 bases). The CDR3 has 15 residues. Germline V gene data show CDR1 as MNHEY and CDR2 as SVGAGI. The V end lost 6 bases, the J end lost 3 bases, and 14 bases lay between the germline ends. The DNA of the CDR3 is TGTGCCAGCAGAAACCGCGGGGGGGCTAATGAAAAACTGTTTTTT. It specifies CASRNRGGANEKLFF.

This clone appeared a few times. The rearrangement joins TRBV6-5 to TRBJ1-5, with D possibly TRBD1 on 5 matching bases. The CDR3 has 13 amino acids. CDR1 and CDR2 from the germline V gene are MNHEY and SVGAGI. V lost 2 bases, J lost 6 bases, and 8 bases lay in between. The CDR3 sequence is CASSYDSSQPQHF. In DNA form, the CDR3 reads TGTGCCAGCAGTTACGACAGTAGTCAGCCCCAGCATTTT.

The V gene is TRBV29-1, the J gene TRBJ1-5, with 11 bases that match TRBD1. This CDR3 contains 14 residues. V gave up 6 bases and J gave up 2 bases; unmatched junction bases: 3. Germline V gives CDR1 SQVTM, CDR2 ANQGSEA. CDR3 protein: CSVGQGGGNQPQHF. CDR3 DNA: TGCAGCGTGGGACAGGGGGGAGGCAATCAGCCCCAGCATTTT.

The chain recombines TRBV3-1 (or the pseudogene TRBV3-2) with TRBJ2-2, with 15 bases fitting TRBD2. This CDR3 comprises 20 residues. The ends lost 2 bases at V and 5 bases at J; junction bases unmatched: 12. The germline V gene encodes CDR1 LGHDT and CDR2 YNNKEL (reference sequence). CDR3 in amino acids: CASSQPRTSGRAAGTGELFF. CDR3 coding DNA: TGTGCCAGCAGCCAACCTAGGACTAGCGGGAGGGCCGCGGGGACCGGGGAGCTGTTTTTT.

CDR3 nucleotide sequence: TGTGCCATCAGTGAGTCGAAAGCGGGGACCACAGATACGCAGTATTTT. Translation: CAISESKAGTTDTQYF. This chain joins TRBV10-3 and TRBJ2-3; 7 bases line up with TRBD2. The CDR3 is 16 amino acids. V shed 0 bases and J 2 bases; nucleotides not matched to a gene: 5. The V gene's germline CDR1 is ENHRY and CDR2 SYGVKD.

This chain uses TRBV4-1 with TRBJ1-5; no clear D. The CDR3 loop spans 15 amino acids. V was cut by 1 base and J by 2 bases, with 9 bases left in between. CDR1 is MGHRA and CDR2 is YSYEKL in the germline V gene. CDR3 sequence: CASSQVLAGNQPQHF. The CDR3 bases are TGCGCCAGCAGCCAAGTTTTGGCGGGCAATCAGCCCCAGCATTTT.

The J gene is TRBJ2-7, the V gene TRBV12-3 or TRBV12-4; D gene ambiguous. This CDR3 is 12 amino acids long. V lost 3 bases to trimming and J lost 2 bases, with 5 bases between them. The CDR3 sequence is CASSLQAYEQYF. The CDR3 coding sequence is TGTGCCAGCAGTTTGCAGGCCTACGAGCAGTACTTC.

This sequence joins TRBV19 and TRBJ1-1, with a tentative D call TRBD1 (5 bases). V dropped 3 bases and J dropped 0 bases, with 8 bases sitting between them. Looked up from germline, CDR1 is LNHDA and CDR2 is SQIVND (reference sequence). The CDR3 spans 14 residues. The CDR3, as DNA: TGTGCCAGTAGTATTCCAGGGCTGAACACTGAAGCTTTCTTT. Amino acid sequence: CASSIPGLNTEAFF.

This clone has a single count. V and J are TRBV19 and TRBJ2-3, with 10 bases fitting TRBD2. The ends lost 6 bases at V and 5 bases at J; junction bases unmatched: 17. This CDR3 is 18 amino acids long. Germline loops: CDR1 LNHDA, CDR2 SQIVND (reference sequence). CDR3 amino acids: CASSGEGLAGAGEDTQYF. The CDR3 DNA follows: TGTGCCAGTAGCGGAGAGGGGCTAGCGGGGGCGGGGGAAGATACGCAGTATTTT. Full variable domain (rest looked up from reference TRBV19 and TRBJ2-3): DGGITQSPKYLFRKEGQNVTLSCEQNLNHDAMYWYRQDPGQGLRLIYYSQIVNDFQKGDIAEGYSVSREKKESFPLTVTSAQKNPTAFYLCASSGEGLAGAGEDTQYFGPGTRLTVL.

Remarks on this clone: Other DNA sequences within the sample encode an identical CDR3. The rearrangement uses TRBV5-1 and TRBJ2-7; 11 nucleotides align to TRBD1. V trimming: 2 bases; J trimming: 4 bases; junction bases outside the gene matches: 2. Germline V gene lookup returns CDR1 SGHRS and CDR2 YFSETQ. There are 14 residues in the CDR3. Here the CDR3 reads CASSFGTGGYEQYF. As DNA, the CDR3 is TGCGCCAGCAGCTTTGGGACAGGGGGTTACGAGCAGTACTTC.

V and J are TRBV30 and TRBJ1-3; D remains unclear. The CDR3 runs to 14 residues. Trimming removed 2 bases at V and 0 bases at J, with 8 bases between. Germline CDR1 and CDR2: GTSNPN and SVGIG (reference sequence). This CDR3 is CAWSSTYSGNTIYF. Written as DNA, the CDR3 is TGTGCCTGGAGTTCGACATACTCTGGAAACACCATATATTTT.

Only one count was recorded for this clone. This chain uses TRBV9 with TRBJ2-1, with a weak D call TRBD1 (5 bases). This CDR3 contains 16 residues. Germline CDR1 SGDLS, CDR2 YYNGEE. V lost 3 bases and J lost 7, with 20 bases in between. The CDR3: CASSALWGTSKNEQFF. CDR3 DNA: TGTGCCAGCAGCGCGCTATGGGGCACCTCAAAAAATGAGCAGTTCTTC.

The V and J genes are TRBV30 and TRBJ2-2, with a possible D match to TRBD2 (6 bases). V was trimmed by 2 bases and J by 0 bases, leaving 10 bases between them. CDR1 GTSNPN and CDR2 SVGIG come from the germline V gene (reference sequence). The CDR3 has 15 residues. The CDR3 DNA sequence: TGTGCCTGGAGTAGGAGGGAACCGAACACCGGGGAGCTGTTTTTT. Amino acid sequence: CAWSRREPNTGELFF. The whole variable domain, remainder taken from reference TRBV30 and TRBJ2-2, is SQTIHQWPATLVQPVGSPLSLECTVEGTSNPNLYWYRQAAGRGLQLLFYSVGIGQISSEVPQNLSASRPQDRQFILSSKKLLLSDSGFYLCAWSRREPNTGELFFGEGSRLTVL.

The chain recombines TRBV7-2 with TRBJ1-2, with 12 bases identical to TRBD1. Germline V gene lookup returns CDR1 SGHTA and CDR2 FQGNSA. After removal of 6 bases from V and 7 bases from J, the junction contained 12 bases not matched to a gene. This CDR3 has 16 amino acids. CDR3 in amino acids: CASRFSGTGGPGGYTF. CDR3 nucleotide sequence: TGTGCCAGCAGATTTTCCGGGACAGGGGGCCCGGGTGGCTACACCTTC.

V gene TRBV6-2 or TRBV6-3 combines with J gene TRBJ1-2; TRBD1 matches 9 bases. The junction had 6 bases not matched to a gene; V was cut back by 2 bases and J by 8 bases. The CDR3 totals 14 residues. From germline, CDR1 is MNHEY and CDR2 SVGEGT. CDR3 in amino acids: CASSYQGQGDGYTF. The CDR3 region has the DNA TGTGCCAGCAGTTACCAGGGACAGGGCGACGGCTACACCTTC.

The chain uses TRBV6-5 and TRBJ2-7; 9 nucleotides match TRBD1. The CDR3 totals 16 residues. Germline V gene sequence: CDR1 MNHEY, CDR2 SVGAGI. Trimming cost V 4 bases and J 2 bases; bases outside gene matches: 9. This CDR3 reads CASSFRDREPTYEQYF. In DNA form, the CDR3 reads TGTGCCAGCAGTTTTCGGGACAGGGAACCCACCTACGAGCAGTACTTC.

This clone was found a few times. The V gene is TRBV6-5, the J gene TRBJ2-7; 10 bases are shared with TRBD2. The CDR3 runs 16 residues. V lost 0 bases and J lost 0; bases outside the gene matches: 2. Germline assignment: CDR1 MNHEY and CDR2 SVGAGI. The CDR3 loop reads CASSYSLAGASYEQYF. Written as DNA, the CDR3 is TGTGCCAGCAGTTACTCGCTAGCGGGGGCCTCCTACGAGCAGTACTTC.

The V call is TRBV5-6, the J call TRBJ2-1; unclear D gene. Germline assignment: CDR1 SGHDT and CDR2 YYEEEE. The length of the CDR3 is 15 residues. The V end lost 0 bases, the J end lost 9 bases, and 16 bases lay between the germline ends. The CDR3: CASSLDNRHLSEQFF. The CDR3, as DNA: TGTGCCAGCAGCTTGGACAACCGACACCTCAGTGAGCAGTTCTTC.

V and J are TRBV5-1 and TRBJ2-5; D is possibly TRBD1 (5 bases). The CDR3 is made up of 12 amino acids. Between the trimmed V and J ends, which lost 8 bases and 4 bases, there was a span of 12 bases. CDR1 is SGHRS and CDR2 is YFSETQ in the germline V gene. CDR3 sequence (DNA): TGCGCCAGTAGTCAGGGTGGAGAGACCCAGTACTTC. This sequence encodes CASSQGGETQYF.

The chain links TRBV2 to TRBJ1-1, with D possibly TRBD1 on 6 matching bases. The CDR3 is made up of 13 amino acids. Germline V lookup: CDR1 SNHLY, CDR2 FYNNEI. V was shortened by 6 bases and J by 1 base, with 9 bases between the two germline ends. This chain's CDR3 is CASSGQWNTEAFF. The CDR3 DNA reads TGTGCCAGCAGCGGACAGTGGAACACTGAAGCTTTCTTT.

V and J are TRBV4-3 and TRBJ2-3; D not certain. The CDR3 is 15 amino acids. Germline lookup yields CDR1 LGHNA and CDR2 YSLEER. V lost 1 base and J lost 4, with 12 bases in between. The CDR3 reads CASSQGLKQADTQYF. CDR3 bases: TGCGCCAGCAGCCAAGGGCTCAAGCAGGCAGATACGCAGTATTTT.

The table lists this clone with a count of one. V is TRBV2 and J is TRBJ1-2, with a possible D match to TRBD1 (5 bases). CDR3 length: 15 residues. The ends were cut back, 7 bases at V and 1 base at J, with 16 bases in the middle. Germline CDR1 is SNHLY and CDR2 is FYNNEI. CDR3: CASNGGGDLNYGYTF. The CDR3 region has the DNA TGTGCCAGCAATGGCGGGGGGGACCTTAACTATGGCTACACCTTC.

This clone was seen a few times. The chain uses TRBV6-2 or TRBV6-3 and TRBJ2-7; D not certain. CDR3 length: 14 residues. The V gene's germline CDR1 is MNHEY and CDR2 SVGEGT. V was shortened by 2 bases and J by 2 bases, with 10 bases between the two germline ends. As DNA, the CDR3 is TGTGCCAGCAGTTACCATGTAGGAGCCTACGAGCAGTACTTC. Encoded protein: CASSYHVGAYEQYF.